These T cell receptor beta chains were read from a single sample in a study of T-cell reconstitution after alpha-beta-depleted transplantation in children. TCRdb analysed the PCR reads with MiXCR anew, one entry per CDR3 protein. The sample carries 200,000 to 250,000 distinct CDR3 sequences, roughly 7.1% recorded once. The sample in question was PBMCs, obtained before TCRalphabeta/CD19-depleted stem cell transplant. The receptor source for this set is a boy aged 2 to 10 with acute lymphoblastic leukemia, due to receive a stem cell transplant. The CDR3 runs from the conserved cysteine through the conserved F or W. D genes are given only for firm matches. Part of the rows lack a size; the others show once, few, many or a class for expanded clones.

V gene: TRBV12-3/TRBV12-4; D gene: .; J gene: TRBJ2-5; clone size: many; CDR3 protein: CASSSPNQETQYF; CDR3 DNA: TGTGCCAGCAGTTCGCCAAACCAAGAGACCCAGTACTTC
V gene: TRBV2; D gene: .; J gene: TRBJ2-3; clone size: .; CDR3 protein: CAISFWRSAYSTSTDTQYF; CDR3 DNA: TGTGCCATCAGTTTTTGGAGGTCGGCCTATTCCACTAGCACAGATACGCAGTATTTT
V gene: TRBV12-3/TRBV12-4; D gene: .; J gene: TRBJ1-5; clone size: many; CDR3 protein: CASSLVGAGDQPQHF; CDR3 DNA: TGTGCCAGCAGTTTAGTGGGGGCTGGAGACCAGCCCCAGCATTTT
V gene: TRBV12-5; D gene: .; J gene: TRBJ2-1; clone size: .; CDR3 protein: CASGPTTRDEQFF; CDR3 DNA: TGTGCTAGTGGTCCGACAACTCGAGATGAGCAGTTCTTC
V gene: TRBV5-1; D gene: .; J gene: TRBJ2-7; clone size: few; CDR3 protein: CASSLGGVLNEQYF; CDR3 DNA: TGCGCCAGCAGCTTGGGAGGGGTTCTCAACGAGCAGTACTTC
V gene: TRBV7-9; D gene: .; J gene: TRBJ2-1; clone size: few; CDR3 protein: CASSPGRGGNNEQFF; CDR3 DNA: TGTGCCAGCAGCCCCGGTCGCGGGGGCAACAATGAGCAGTTCTTC
V gene: TRBV4-1; D gene: .; J gene: TRBJ2-3; clone size: many; CDR3 protein: CASSQTDTKIYTDTQYF; CDR3 DNA: TGCGCCAGCAGCCAGACGGACACCAAGATATACACAGATACGCAGTATTTT
V gene: TRBV13; D gene: .; J gene: TRBJ2-2; clone size: many; CDR3 protein: CASSLESPSEGANTGELFF; CDR3 DNA: TGTGCCAGCAGCTTAGAGTCCCCATCGGAAGGGGCGAACACCGGGGAGCTGTTTTTT
V gene: TRBV29-1; D gene: .; J gene: TRBJ1-2; clone size: many; CDR3 protein: CSVVTGTFNYGYTF; CDR3 DNA: TGCAGCGTTGTCACAGGGACTTTTAACTATGGCTACACCTTC
V gene: TRBV27; D gene: TRBD1; J gene: TRBJ1-6; clone size: .; CDR3 protein: CASSSRGQNSPLHF; CDR3 DNA: TGTGCCAGCAGCTCCAGGGGGCAGAATTCACCCCTCCACTTT
V gene: TRBV5-1; D gene: TRBD2; J gene: TRBJ2-1; clone size: .; CDR3 protein: CASSRSLAGGGDEQFF; CDR3 DNA: TGCGCCAGCAGCCGTTCCCTAGCGGGGGGTGGCGATGAGCAGTTCTTC
V gene: TRBV28; D gene: .; J gene: TRBJ1-4; clone size: .; CDR3 protein: CASSLSFPLDEKLFF; CDR3 DNA: TGTGCCAGCAGTCTCAGTTTCCCCCTGGATGAAAAACTGTTTTTT
V gene: TRBV28; D gene: TRBD1; J gene: TRBJ1-2; clone size: many; CDR3 protein: CASTTPGTGWVYGYTF; CDR3 DNA: TGTGCCAGCACAACGCCCGGGACAGGGTGGGTCTATGGCTACACCTTC
V gene: TRBV28; D gene: .; J gene: TRBJ1-6; clone size: .; CDR3 protein: CASRNRQGGSPLHF; CDR3 DNA: TGTGCCAGCAGGAATCGCCAGGGAGGATCACCCCTCCACTTT